A selection of T cell receptor beta chains follows, all from one sample in a study of T cells expressing NK-cell markers. After re-calling the 5' RACE reads, TCRdb lists one entry per CDR3 protein, DNA absent. The sample holds hundreds of thousands of distinct CDR3 sequences. Sample: blood T cells: a sorted CD56 or NKG2C T cell subset, CD4+ or CD8+ T cells, or bulk PBMC T cells (not recorded which). These receptors all stem from a woman aged 18 to 75 in good health. Both conserved end residues are part of each CDR3.

j_call v_call cdr3_aa
TRBJ2-2 TRBV7-9 CASSCDDRANTGELFF
TRBJ2-7 TRBV28 CASSPLEYEQYF
TRBJ2-5 TRBV20-1 CSARPSVGLGDQETQYF
TRBJ1-6 TRBV7-2 CASSLGRVGGDNSPLHF
TRBJ2-7 TRBV10-3 CAISEKSGKSLYEQYF
TRBJ2-4 TRBV20-1 CSARRQRAKNIQYF
TRBJ2-7 TRBV11-2 CASSSSGTLNYEQYF
TRBJ1-2 TRBV19 CASSMSVPYGYTF
TRBJ2-3 TRBV6-1 CASSNGQGALDTQYF
TRBJ2-5 TRBV18 CASSPRTEGETQYF
TRBJ2-3 TRBV6-5 CASSYPDTYTDTQYF
TRBJ2-5 TRBV10-3 CAISGGGGTPQQETQYF
TRBJ2-3 TRBV29-1 CSVERGGGGGSHTDTQYF
TRBJ2-1 TRBV5-1 CATGVAGLNEQFF
TRBJ2-3 TRBV7-2 CASSQTRDTQYF
TRBJ1-6 TRBV6-1 CASSPDRGIRAYNSPLHF
TRBJ2-7 TRBV28 CASSDGTNSNEQYF
TRBJ1-4 TRBV12-3/TRBV12-4 CASSSGAKTNEKLFF
TRBJ1-5 TRBV18 CASSLTGGKNQPQHF
TRBJ2-1 TRBV11-2 CASSLETSGSGQFF
TRBJ2-5 TRBV6-2/TRBV6-3 CASSRLGTGGLAGVVETQYF
TRBJ2-1 TRBV10-3 CAISESGTGTSRSYNEQFF
TRBJ1-5 TRBV6-5 CASSYSGVGRGQPQHF
TRBJ2-2 TRBV7-6 CASSLTSPANTGELFF
TRBJ2-2 TRBV4-3 CASSQGSSGAESGELFF
TRBJ2-4 TRBV12-3/TRBV12-4 CASSLGEGVRNIQYF
TRBJ1-2 TRBV7-2 CASSLGWVRSYGYTF
TRBJ1-5 TRBV12-3/TRBV12-4 CASSLGVAQHF
TRBJ2-7 TRBV5-1 CASSLGLGPYEQYF
TRBJ2-3 TRBV12-3/TRBV12-4 CASRTVGVTDTQYF
TRBJ2-1 TRBV12-3/TRBV12-4 CASSRGQGPYNEQFF
TRBJ2-1 TRBV20-1 CSASGAANEQFF
TRBJ2-1 TRBV20-1 CSARPLAGVVNEQFF
TRBJ2-1 TRBV6-1 CASRPDLSSYNEQFF
TRBJ2-1 TRBV7-3 CASSHQERGGNEQFF
TRBJ2-2 TRBV5-4 CASRRLEDTGELFF
TRBJ2-1 TRBV30 CAWKRGPPNEQFF
TRBJ2-2 TRBV6-5 CASSYSGPGTGELFF
TRBJ2-3 TRBV20-1 CSAPRLAGSTDTQYF
TRBJ2-3 TRBV12-3/TRBV12-4 CASSPRLAGYTDTQYF
TRBJ1-1 TRBV29-1 CSARGGKRTEAFF
TRBJ1-1 TRBV20-1 CSASFYPGQTRNTEAFF
TRBJ1-2 TRBV10-3 CAISGTGTGDYGYTF
TRBJ2-3 TRBV14 CASSQVSDLTDTQYF
TRBJ1-1 TRBV6-1 CATDFAGDTEAFF
TRBJ2-3 TRBV20-1 CSARDGSSGRATDTQYF
TRBJ2-1 TRBV6-6 CASWSGTNEQFF
TRBJ2-1 TRBV4-2 CASNFSPGGEQFF